Below, one TCR beta chain is given with its context. This sample was taken from a study of shared clonotypes between healthy human individuals. Only in-frame clones appear in the TCRdb table, and some are missing; sequencing was by immunoSEQ multiplex PCR. The data show about 650,000 clones, less than 97% seen once. CD45RO-negative, CCR7-positively selected cells formed the naive CD8 fraction, excluding terminally differentiated effector memory CD45RA+ cells. CDR3 length equals 11 residues. Germline V gene lookup returns CDR1 DFQATT and CDR2 SNEGSKA (reference sequence). V lost 4 bases to trimming and J lost 4 bases, with 8 bases between them.

The sequence was collected from a woman aged 30 to 39 in good health. The rearrangement joins TRBV20-1 to TRBJ2-7, with D perhaps matching TRBD1 (5 bases). The sample taken for sequencing was naive CD8+ T cells sorted from blood. The CDR3 loop reads CSAMGLYEQYF. The CDR3 DNA is TGCAGTGCTATGGGGCTATACGAGCAGTACTTC.